This entry lists 14 T cell receptor beta chains sequenced from one sample in a study of blood T cell repertoires in COVID-19. Profiled with immunoSEQ multiplex PCR; TCRdb holds only in-frame clones, not every one. Seen here are 150,000 or so clones, approximately 85% observed once, and the top ten hold roughly 1.2%. The sample taken for sequencing was peripheral blood. The origin of the receptors is a man aged 60 to 69 who had recovered from COVID-19.

The rearrangement links TRBV27 to TRBJ2-7; TRBD1 aligns across 8 bases. Per germline, CDR1 MNHEY and CDR2 SMNVEV (reference sequence). This CDR3 comprises 12 residues. The J segment lost 12 bases and the V segment lost 5 bases, leaving 9 bases of the junction unmatched. DNA of the CDR3: TGTGCCAGCAGTCCACCGGACAGGGCCGTGTACTTC. Translated, it gives CASSPPDRAVYF.

The chain combines TRBV6-5 with TRBJ1-2, with a possible D match to TRBD1 (6 bases). Germline loops: CDR1 MNHEY, CDR2 SVGAGI. Deletions cut 6 bases from V and 10 bases from J, with 12 bases between. This CDR3 contains 11 residues. The CDR3 reads CASRLQGDYTF. The CDR3 bases are TGTGCCAGCAGACTACAGGGAGACTACACCTTC.

V is TRBV7-8 and J is TRBJ1-1, with 7 bases lining up with TRBD1. Germline CDR1 is SGHVS and CDR2 is FQNEAQ. This CDR3 is built from 15 residues. Trimming at V came to 2 bases and at J to 1 base, leaving 4 bases not matched to a gene. CDR3 in DNA: TGTGCCAGCAGCTTACAGTCAGGGGGGAACACTGAAGCTTTCTTT. This translates into CASSLQSGGNTEAFF. The whole variable domain, filled in from reference TRBV7-8 and TRBJ1-1, reads GAGVSQSPRYKVAKRGQDVALRCDPISGHVSLFWYQQALGQGPEFLTYFQNEAQLDKSGLPSDRFFAERPEGSVSTLKIQRTQQEDSAVYLCASSLQSGGNTEAFFGQGTRLTVV.

CDR3 DNA: TGTGCCAGCAGCCCCACAGGGAGCTCTGGAAACACCATATATTTT. Encoded protein: CASSPTGSSGNTIYF. The chain carries TRBV7-3 and TRBJ1-3, with D possibly being TRBD1 (6 bases). Trimming pared 5 bases from V and 0 bases from J, leaving 11 bases between. The V gene's germline CDR1 is SGHTA and CDR2 FQGTGA. This CDR3 has 15 amino acids.

The chain carries TRBV6-5 and TRBJ2-4; D might be TRBD1 (6 bases). The CDR3 loop spans 16 amino acids. Per the germline V gene, CDR1 is MNHEY and CDR2 is SVGAGI. V shed 4 bases and J shed 0 bases, with 13 bases lying between them. The CDR3 nucleotides are TGTGCCAGCAGTTCCCGGGACACCTTAGCCAAAAACATTCAGTACTTC. This sequence encodes CASSSRDTLAKNIQYF.

This clone was recorded once. The V call is TRBV4-1, the J call TRBJ2-5; 12 bases are shared with TRBD2. This CDR3 region has 16 residues. From germline, CDR1 is MGHRA and CDR2 YSYEKL. Trimming cost V 4 bases and J 2 bases; bases outside gene matches: 5. CDR3 in DNA: TGCGCCAGCAGCCCCCCTAGCGGGGGGGTACAAGAGACCCAGTACTTC. Residues: CASSPPSGGVQETQYF.

The genes are TRBV6-2 or TRBV6-3 and TRBJ1-2; 7 bases align to TRBD1. Looked up from germline, CDR1 is MNHEY and CDR2 is SVGEGT. The CDR3 consists of 14 residues. V lost 2 bases to trimming and J lost 4 bases; unmatched junction nucleotides: 4. The CDR3 nucleotides are TGTGCCAGCAGTTACAGGGGGCAGATCTATGGCTACACCTTC. It codes for CASSYRGQIYGYTF.

This clone has a handful of counts. The V and J genes are TRBV3-1 (or the pseudogene TRBV3-2) and TRBJ1-2, with D hard to call. This CDR3 has 12 amino acids. With 8 bases removed from V and 2 bases from J, the gap between germline ends came to 9 bases. Germline V lookup: CDR1 LGHDT, CDR2 YNNKEL (reference sequence). The CDR3 nucleotides are TGTGCCAGCGCGGAGGGAAACTATGGCTACACCTTC. It specifies CASAEGNYGYTF.

This sequence joins TRBV7-9 and TRBJ2-3, with a weak D call TRBD1 (6 bases). This CDR3 comprises 16 residues. The V end was cut by 5 bases, the J end by 4 bases, with 19 bases between. In germline, CDR1 is SEHNR, CDR2 FQNEAQ (reference sequence). The CDR3 reads CASSPAPSTGADTQYF. The CDR3, as DNA: TGTGCCAGCAGCCCTGCACCGTCGACAGGTGCAGATACGCAGTATTTT.

J is TRBJ1-1 and V is TRBV19, with TRBD1 matching 7 bases. The germline gives CDR1 LNHDA, CDR2 SQIVND (reference sequence). Trimming at V came to 6 bases and at J to 4 bases, leaving 5 bases not matched to a gene. The CDR3 runs 13 residues. The CDR3 is CASSEQGRTEAFF. Written as DNA, the CDR3 is TGTGCCAGTAGCGAACAGGGGCGCACTGAAGCTTTCTTT. Complete variable domain (other parts from reference TRBV19 and TRBJ1-1): DGGITQSPKYLFRKEGQNVTLSCEQNLNHDAMYWYRQDPGQGLRLIYYSQIVNDFQKGDIAEGYSVSREKKESFPLTVTSAQKNPTAFYLCASSEQGRTEAFFGQGTRLTVV.

This chain joins TRBV14 and TRBJ2-1, with D maybe TRBD2 (5 bases). Germline CDR1 SGHDN, CDR2 FVKESK. The CDR3 contains 11 residues. The V and J ends lost 6 bases and 8 bases respectively, with 8 bases between them. The CDR3 loop is CASSRDYEQFF. The CDR3 DNA reads TGTGCCAGCAGTCGGGATTATGAGCAGTTCTTC.

This chain links TRBV7-8 with TRBJ2-5; no reliable D call. The germline V gene encodes CDR1 SGHVS and CDR2 FQNEAQ. The CDR3 covers 15 residues. With 1 base removed from V and 0 bases from J, the gap between germline ends came to 9 bases. Here the CDR3 DNA reads TGTGCCAGCAGCTTAGACGCGGCTAACCAAGAGACCCAGTACTTC. This encodes CASSLDAANQETQYF.

This clone came up once. This chain connects TRBV30 to TRBJ2-5; 10 bases match TRBD2. Trimming took 0 bases from V and 0 from J; bases not matched to a gene: 4. The CDR3 consists of 16 residues. The germline gives CDR1 GTSNPN, CDR2 SVGIG (reference sequence). The chain's CDR3 is CAWSVGSGGYQETQYF. In nucleotides, the CDR3 is TGTGCCTGGAGTGTCGGTAGCGGGGGGTACCAAGAGACCCAGTACTTC.

The V gene is TRBV10-3, the J gene TRBJ1-3, with D hard to call. CDR3 length: 15 amino acids. V was trimmed by 6 bases and J by 3 bases, leaving 15 bases between them. Germline CDR1 reads ENHRY; CDR2 reads SYGVKD. The CDR3 sequence: CAISARRGDGNTIYF. Written as DNA, the CDR3 is TGTGCCATCAGCGCTAGGCGGGGTGATGGAAACACCATATATTTT.